This TCR beta chain was profiled in a study of blood T cell repertoires in COVID-19. The wider study: Sample material is recorded as cDNA or gDNA derived from T cells, B-cell-depleted T cells, or PBMCs.

Grouping used clinical history reported by participants in a survey and questionnaire. Profiled with immunoSEQ multiplex PCR; TCRdb holds only in-frame clones, not every one. Of roughly 270,000 clones in the sample, approximately 81% were seen once. V was cut by 0 bases and J by 0 bases, with 12 bases left in between. The CDR3 contains 16 residues. The chain uses TRBV23-1 and TRBJ2-7, with a tentative D call TRBD2 (5 bases). TRBV23-1 falls under the ORF class, with uncertain function. The sequence came from a woman in her forties or fifties who had recovered from COVID-19. Material: PBMCs or T cells enriched from blood (not recorded which). The CDR3 region has the DNA TGCGCCAGCAGTCAATCGTGGCGGACTTACTCCTACGAGCAGTACTTC. Residues: CASSQSWRTYSYEQYF.